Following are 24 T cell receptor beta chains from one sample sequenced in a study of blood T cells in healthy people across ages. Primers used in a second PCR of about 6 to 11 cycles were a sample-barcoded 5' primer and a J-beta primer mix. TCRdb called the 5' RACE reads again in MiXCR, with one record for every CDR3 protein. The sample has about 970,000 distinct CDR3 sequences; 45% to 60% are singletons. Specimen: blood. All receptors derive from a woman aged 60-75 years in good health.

The CDR3 reads CSASAGLVSGANVLTF. Written as DNA, the CDR3 is TGCAGTGCTAGCGCCGGACTCGTCTCTGGGGCCAACGTCCTGACTTTC. V and J are TRBV20-1 and TRBJ2-6; a possible D gene is TRBD2 (5 bases). Germline assignment: CDR1 DFQATT and CDR2 SNEGSKA (reference sequence). The V end was cut by 3 bases, the J end by 0 bases, with 12 bases between. There are 16 residues in the CDR3.

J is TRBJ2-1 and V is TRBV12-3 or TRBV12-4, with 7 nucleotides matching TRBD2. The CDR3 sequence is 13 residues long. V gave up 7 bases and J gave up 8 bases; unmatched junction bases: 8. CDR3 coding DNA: TGTGCCAGCATCCTGACTAGCTTGGATGAGCAGTTCTTC. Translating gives CASILTSLDEQFF.

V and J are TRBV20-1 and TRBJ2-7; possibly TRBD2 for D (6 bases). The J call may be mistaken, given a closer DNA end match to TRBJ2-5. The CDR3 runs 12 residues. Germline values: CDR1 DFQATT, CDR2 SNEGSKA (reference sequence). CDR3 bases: TGCGTTTACCCTAGCGTCGAGAAGACCCAGTACTTC. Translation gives CVYPSVEKTQYF.

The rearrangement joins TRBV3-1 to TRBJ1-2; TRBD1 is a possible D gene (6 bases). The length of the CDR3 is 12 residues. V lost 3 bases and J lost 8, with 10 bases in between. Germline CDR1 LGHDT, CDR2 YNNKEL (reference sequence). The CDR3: CASSQGAKGYTF. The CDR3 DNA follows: TGTGCCAGCAGCCAGGGGGCAAAGGGCTACACCTTC.

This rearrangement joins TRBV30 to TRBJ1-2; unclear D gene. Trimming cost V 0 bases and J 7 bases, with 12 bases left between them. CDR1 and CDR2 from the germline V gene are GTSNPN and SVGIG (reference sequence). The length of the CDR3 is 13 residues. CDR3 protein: CAWSVSRTGGYTF. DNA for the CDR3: TGTGCCTGGAGTGTAAGCAGGACTGGTGGCTACACCTTC.

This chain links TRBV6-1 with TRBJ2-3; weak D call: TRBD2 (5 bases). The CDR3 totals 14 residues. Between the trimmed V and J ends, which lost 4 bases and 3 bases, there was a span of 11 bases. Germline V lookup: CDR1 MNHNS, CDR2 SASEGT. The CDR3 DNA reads TGTGCCAGCAGTGTAAGCGGCGGTACAGATACGCAGTATTTT. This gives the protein CASSVSGGTDTQYF.

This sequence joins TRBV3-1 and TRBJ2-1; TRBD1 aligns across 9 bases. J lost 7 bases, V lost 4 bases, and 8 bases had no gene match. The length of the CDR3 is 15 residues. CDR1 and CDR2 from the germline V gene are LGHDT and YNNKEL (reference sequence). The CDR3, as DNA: TGTGCCAGCAGCCCAGGGACAGGGTTTTGGAATGAGCAGTTCTTC. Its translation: CASSPGTGFWNEQFF.

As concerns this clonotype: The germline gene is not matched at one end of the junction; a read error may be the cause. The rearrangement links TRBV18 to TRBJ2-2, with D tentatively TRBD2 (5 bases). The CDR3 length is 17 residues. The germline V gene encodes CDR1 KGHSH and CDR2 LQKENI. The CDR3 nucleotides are TGTGCCAGCTTACCAGGAGGAGCCCTCACGAACACCGGGGAGCTGTTTTTT. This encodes CASLPGGALTNTGELFF. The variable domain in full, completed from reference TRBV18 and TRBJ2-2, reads NAGVMQNPRHLVRRRGQEARLRCSPMKGHSHVYWYRQLPEEGLKFMVYLQKENIIDESGMPKERFSAEFPKEGPSILRIQQVVRGDSAAYFCASLPGGALTNTGELFFGEGSRLTVL.

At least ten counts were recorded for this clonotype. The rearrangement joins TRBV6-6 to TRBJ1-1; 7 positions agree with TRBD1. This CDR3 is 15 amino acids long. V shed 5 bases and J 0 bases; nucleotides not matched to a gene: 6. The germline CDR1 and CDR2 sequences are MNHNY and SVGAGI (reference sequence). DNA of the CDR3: TGTGCCAGCAGTACATGGGACAGCCTGAACACTGAAGCTTTCTTT. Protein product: CASSTWDSLNTEAFF.

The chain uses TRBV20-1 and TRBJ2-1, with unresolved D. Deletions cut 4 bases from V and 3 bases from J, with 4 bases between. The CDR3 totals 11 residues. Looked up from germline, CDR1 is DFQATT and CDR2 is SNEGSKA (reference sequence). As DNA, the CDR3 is TGCAGTGCTAAGGACTACAATGAGCAGTTCTTC. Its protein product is CSAKDYNEQFF.

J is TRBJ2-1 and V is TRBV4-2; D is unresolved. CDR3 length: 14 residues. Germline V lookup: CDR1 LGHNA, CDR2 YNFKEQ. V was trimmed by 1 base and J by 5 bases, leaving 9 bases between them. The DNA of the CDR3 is TGTGCCAGCAGCCAAGCCGGTTTTAACAATGAGCAGTTCTTC. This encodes CASSQAGFNNEQFF.

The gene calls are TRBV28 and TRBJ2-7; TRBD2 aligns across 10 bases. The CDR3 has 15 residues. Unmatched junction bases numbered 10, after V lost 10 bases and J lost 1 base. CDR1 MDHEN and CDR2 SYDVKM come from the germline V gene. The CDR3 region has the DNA TGTGCCACGTTTCCTCTAGCGGGAGCTTCCTACGAGCAGTACTTC. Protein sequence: CATFPLAGASYEQYF.

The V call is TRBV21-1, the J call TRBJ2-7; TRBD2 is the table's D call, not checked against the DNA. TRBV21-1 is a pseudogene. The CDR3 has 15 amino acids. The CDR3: CASSNGTSGSYEQYF. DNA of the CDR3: TGTGCCAGCAGCAACGGGACTAGCGGATCCTACGAGCAGTACTTC.

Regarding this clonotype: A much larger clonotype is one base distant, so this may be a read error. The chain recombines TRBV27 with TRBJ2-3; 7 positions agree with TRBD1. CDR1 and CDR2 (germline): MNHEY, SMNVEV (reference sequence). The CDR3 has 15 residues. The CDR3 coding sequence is TGTGCCAGCAGTTTAGGAGGACAGGAGACAGATACGCGGTATTTT. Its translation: CASSLGGQETDTRYF.

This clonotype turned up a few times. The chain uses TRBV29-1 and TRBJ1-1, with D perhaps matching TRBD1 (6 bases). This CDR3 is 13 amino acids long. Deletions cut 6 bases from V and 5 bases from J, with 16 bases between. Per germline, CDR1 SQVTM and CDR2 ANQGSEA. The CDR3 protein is CSVAKGGGTEAFF. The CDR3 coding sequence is TGCAGCGTCGCCAAAGGGGGGGGTACTGAAGCTTTCTTT.

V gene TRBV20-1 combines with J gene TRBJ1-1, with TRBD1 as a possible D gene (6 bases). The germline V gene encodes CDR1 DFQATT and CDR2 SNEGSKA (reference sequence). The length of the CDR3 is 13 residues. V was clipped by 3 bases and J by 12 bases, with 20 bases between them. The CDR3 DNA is TGCAGTGCTAGGAAACAGGGCCCCCAAGAGACTTTCTTT. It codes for CSARKQGPQETFF.

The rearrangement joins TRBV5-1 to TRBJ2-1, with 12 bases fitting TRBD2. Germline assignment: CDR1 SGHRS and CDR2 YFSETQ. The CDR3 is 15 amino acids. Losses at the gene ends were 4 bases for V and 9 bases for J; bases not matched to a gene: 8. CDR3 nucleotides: TGCGCCAGCAGCCCGACTAGCGGGAGTCGTGGTGAGCAGTTCTTC. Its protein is CASSPTSGSRGEQFF.

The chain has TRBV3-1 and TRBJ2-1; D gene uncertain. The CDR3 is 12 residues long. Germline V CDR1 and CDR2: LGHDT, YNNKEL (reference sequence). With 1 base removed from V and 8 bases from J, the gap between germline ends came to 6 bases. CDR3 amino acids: CASSQGSDEQFF. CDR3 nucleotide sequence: TGTGCCAGCAGCCAAGGATCGGATGAGCAGTTCTTC.

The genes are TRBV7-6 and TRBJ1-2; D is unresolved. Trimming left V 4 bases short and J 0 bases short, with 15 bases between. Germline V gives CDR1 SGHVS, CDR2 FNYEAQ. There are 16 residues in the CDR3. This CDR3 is CASSSSGQDSNYGYTF. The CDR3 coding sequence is TGTGCCAGCAGCTCATCGGGTCAGGACTCTAACTATGGCTACACCTTC.

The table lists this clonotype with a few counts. CDR3 sequence reads: CASSLRDNQETQYF. In DNA form, the CDR3 reads TGCGCCAGCAGCCTCCGGGACAACCAAGAGACCCAGTACTTC. The chain is built from TRBV5-1 and TRBJ2-5; D is possibly TRBD1 (6 bases). Trimming pared 4 bases from V and 0 bases from J, leaving 10 bases between. Germline V gene sequence: CDR1 SGHRS, CDR2 YFSETQ. CDR3 length: 14 residues. The full variable domain, with the rest looked up from reference TRBV5-1 and TRBJ2-5, is KAGVTQTPRYLIKTRGQQVTLSCSPISGHRSVSWYQQTPGQGLQFLFEYFSETQRNKGNFPGRFSGRQFSNSRSEMNVSTLELGDSALYLCASSLRDNQETQYFGPGTRLLVL.

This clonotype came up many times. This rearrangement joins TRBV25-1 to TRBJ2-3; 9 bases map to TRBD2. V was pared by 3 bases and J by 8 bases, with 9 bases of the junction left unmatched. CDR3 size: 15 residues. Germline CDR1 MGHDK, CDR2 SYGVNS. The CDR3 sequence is CASSEGSGSAGTQYF. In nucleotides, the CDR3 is TGTGCCAGCAGTGAGGGTAGCGGGAGTGCCGGTACGCAGTATTTT.

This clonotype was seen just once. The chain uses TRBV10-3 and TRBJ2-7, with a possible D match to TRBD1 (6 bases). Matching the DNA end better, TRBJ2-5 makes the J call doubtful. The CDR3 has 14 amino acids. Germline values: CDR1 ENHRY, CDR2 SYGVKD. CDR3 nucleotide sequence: TGTGCCATCAGTGCAGCAGGGGCCGGAGAGACCCAGTACTTC. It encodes CAISAAGAGETQYF.

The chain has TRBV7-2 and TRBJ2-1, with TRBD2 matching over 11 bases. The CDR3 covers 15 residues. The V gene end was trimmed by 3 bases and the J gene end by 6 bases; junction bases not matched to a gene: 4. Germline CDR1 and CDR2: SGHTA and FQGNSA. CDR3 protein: CASSFRTSGLNEQFF. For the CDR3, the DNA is TGTGCCAGCAGCTTCAGGACTAGCGGGCTCAATGAGCAGTTCTTC.

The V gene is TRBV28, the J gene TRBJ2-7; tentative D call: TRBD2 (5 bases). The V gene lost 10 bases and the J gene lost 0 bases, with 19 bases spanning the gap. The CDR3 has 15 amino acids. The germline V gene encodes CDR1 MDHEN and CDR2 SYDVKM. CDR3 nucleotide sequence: TGTGCCACCAGAGGGTTGCAACGTAACTCCTACGAGCAGTACTTC. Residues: CATRGLQRNSYEQYF.